This T cell receptor beta chain was documented in a study of OX40 agonist ivuxolimab in advanced cancers. Profiling relied on immunoSEQ multiplex PCR, and the TCRdb table lists in-frame clones only, not all of them. This sample has tens of thousands of clones, with roughly 79% found just once. Comment on this clone: Its cognate antigen is unknown.

Germline-derived CDR1 and CDR2 are MDHEN and SYDVKM. Trimming cost V 5 bases and J 0 bases; bases outside gene matches: 8. The CDR3 extends over 17 amino acids. General study findings and limits: CD8+ T cells averaged more expanded clones than CD4+.

The rearrangement uses TRBV28 and TRBJ1-4, with 8 bases fitting TRBD1. The material was CD4+ or CD8+ T cells sorted from blood, obtained in a trial of the OX40 agonist ivuxolimab. The sequence was obtained from an adult with an advanced solid tumor such as melanoma, head and neck, liver or kidney cancer. CDR3 coding DNA: TGTGCCAGCAGTGCGCCCGGACAGGGTGCAACTAATGAAAAACTGTTTTTT. Residues: CASSAPGQGATNEKLFF.